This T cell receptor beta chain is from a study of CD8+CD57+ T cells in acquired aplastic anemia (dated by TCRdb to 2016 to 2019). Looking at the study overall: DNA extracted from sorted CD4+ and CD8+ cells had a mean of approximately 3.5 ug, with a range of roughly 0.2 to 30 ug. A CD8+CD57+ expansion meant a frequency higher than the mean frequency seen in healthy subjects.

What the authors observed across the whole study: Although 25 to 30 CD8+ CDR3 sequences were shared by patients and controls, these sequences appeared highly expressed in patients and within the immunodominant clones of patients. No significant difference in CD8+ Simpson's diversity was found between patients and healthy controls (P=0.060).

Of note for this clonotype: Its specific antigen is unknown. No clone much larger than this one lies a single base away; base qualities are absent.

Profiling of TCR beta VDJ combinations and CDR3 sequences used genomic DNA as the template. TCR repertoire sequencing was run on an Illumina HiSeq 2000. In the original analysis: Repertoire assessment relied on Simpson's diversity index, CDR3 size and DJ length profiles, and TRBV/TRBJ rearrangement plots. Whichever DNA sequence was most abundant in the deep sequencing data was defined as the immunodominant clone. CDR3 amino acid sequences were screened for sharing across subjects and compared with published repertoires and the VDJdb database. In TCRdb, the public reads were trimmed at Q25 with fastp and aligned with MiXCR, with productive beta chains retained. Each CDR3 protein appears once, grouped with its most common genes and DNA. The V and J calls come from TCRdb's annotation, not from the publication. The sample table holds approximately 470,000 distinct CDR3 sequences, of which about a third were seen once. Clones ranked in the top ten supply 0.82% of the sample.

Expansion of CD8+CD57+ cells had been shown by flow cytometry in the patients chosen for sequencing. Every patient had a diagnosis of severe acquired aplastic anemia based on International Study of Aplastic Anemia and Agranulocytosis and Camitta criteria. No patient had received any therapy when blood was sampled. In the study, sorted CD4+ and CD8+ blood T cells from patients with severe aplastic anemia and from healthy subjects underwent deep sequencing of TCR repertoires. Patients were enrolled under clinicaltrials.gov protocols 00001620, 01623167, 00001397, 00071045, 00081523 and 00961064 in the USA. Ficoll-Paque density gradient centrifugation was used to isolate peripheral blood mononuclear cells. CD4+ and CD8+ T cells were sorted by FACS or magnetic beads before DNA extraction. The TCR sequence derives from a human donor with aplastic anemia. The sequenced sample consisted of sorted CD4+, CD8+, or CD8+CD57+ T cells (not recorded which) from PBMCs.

The CDR3 in this case is CASSYSLGQVVVYEQYF. The bases read TGTGCCAGCAGTTACTCGTTAGGTCAGGTCGTAGTGTACGAGCAGTACTTC. The chain employs TRBV6-5 and TRBJ2-7; no D segment can be confidently identified. V drops 0 bases and J drops 4 bases, leaving 19 bases in between. CDR1 and CDR2, per the germline V gene, are MNHEY and SVGAGI. The CDR3 holds 17 amino acids from the cysteine to the phenylalanine. Only the CDR3 portion is preserved as DNA: 51 bases, with reading frame beginning at the first base.